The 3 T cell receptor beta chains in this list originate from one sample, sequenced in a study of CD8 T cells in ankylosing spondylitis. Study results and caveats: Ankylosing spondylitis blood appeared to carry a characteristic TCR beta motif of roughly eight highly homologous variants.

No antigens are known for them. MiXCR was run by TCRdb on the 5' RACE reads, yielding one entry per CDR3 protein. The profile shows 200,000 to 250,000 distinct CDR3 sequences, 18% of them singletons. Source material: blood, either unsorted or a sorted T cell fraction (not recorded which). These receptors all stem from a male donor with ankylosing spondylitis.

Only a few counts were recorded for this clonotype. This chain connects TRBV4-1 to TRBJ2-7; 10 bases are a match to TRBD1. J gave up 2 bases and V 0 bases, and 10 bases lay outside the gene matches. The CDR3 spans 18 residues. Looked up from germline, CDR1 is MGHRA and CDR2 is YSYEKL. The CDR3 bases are TGCGCCAGCAGCCAAGACATCATGGGTGGGACAGGGGCCTACGAGCAGTACTTC. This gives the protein CASSQDIMGGTGAYEQYF.

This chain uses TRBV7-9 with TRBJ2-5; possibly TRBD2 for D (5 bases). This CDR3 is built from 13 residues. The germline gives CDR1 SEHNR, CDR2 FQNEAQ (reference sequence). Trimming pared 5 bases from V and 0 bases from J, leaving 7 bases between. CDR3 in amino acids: CASSPGYQETQYF. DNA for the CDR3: TGTGCCAGCAGCCCGGGGTACCAAGAGACCCAGTACTTC.

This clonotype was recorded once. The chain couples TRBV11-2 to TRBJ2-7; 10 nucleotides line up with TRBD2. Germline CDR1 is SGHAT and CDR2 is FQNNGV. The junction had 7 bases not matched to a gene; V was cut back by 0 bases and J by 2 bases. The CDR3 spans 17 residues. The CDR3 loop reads CASSLEPILAGPYEQYF. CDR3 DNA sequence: TGTGCCAGCAGCTTAGAGCCAATACTAGCGGGACCCTACGAGCAGTACTTC.